This entry lists 21 T cell receptor beta chains sequenced from one sample in a study of T-cell reconstitution after alpha-beta-depleted transplantation in children listed by TCRdb under 2016. The library was produced with PCR. The instrument was an Illumina HiSeq 2500. TCR libraries were prepared with molecular barcoding, using unique molecular identifiers to normalize TCRbeta repertoire quantification. TCRdb's own reprocessing of the public reads used fastp at Q25 and MiXCR and kept productive beta chains. All rows with the same CDR3 protein become a single entry with the most common DNA and genes. The sample table lists tens of thousands of distinct CDR3 sequences, about a sixth of them with a count of one. In total, the top ten clones hold about 47% of the sample. Taken with the paper, the label for treatment or condition translates to: allogeneic hematopoietic cell transplantation with graft depleted of TCRalphabeta T cells and CD19 B cells.

The specimen comprised PBMCs, mostly from graft donor cells, sampled 360 days after TCRalphabeta/CD19-depleted stem cell transplant. The receptors here all came from a male patient aged 2-10 years who had a stem cell transplant for acute lymphoblastic leukemia, so the T cells may come from the graft donor.

Ten or more counts support this clonotype. The chain joins TRBV29-1 to TRBJ2-1; D might be TRBD2 (6 bases). CDR3 size: 14 residues. Trimming took 3 bases from V and 3 from J, leaving 12 bases between them. The germline gives CDR1 SQVTM, CDR2 ANQGSEA. Written as DNA, the CDR3 is TGCAGCGTTGAGGGGACTCCCCTCTACAATGAGCAGTTCTTC. Amino acids: CSVEGTPLYNEQFF.

By proportion, this clonotype is medium-sized. The CDR3: CASSLLAPGQGNTGELFF. The CDR3 nucleotides are TGTGCCAGCAGTTTATTAGCCCCGGGACAGGGGAACACCGGGGAGCTGTTTTTT. J is TRBJ2-2 and V is TRBV28; 9 bases map to TRBD1. V lost 1 base, J lost 1 base, and 7 bases stayed unmatched. The germline V gene has CDR1 MDHEN and CDR2 SYDVKM. The CDR3 totals 18 residues.

The rearrangement uses TRBV12-3 or TRBV12-4 and TRBJ2-5; no reliable D call. CDR3 length: 13 amino acids. Between the trimmed V and J ends, which lost 3 bases and 5 bases, there was a span of 10 bases. CDR3 sequence (DNA): TGTGCCAGCAGTTTTAAAAGGGTGGAGACCCAGTACTTC. Translation gives CASSFKRVETQYF.

The CDR3, as DNA: TGCGCCAGCAGCTTGGGGACGACAGGCCCCTACGAGCAGTACTTC. Amino acid sequence: CASSLGTTGPYEQYF. The chain joins TRBV5-1 to TRBJ2-7; perhaps TRBD1 as D (6 bases). The CDR3 spans 15 residues. The germline gives CDR1 SGHRS, CDR2 YFSETQ. Trimming left V 0 bases short and J 2 bases short, with 12 bases between.

The rearrangement uses TRBV12-3 or TRBV12-4 and TRBJ1-5, with D unresolved. The CDR3 length is 13 residues. V was clipped by 3 bases and J by 6 bases, with 9 bases between them. CDR3 DNA sequence: TGTGCCAGCAGTTTCTACAAGTTTCAGCCCCAGCATTTT. Translation: CASSFYKFQPQHF.

This clonotype appeared once. The rearrangement links TRBV27 to TRBJ2-2; 8 bases match TRBD2. V dropped 10 bases and J dropped 5; count of bases not matched to a gene: 6. The CDR3 extends over 13 amino acids. CDR1 is MNHEY and CDR2 is SMNVEV in the germline V gene (reference sequence). The CDR3 DNA reads as TGTGCCACCCCGGGAGGGCGTACCGGGGAGCTGTTTTTT. This gives the protein CATPGGRTGELFF.

This clonotype has only a few counts. CDR3 in DNA: TGTGCCAGCAGCTTGGGACTAGCGGATTACAATGAGCAGTTCTTC. This sequence encodes CASSLGLADYNEQFF. The chain recombines TRBV11-1 with TRBJ2-1; 11 bases line up with TRBD2. With V trimmed by 3 bases and J by 4 bases, 2 bases remained unmatched. From germline, CDR1 is SGHAT and CDR2 FQDESV (reference sequence). CDR3 length equals 15 residues.

This clonotype occurred a few times. The V call is TRBV5-1, the J call TRBJ2-3; TRBD2 matches 8 bases. The CDR3 sequence is 14 residues long. V dropped 4 bases and J dropped 5; count of bases not matched to a gene: 6. Germline loops: CDR1 SGHRS, CDR2 YFSETQ. The CDR3 spells CASSPGGVRDTQYF. The CDR3 coding sequence is TGCGCCAGCAGCCCCGGGGGGGTACGAGATACGCAGTATTTT.

This chain connects TRBV24-1 to TRBJ1-2; tentatively, D is TRBD1 (5 bases). The CDR3 covers 13 residues. Trimming pared 10 bases from V and 8 bases from J, leaving 19 bases between. Germline V gene sequence: CDR1 KGHDR, CDR2 SFDVKD. The CDR3 loop is CATLPLGPKGYTF. The CDR3 region has the DNA TGTGCCACGCTACCCCTGGGACCCAAGGGCTACACCTTC.

This clonotype was picked up a small number of times. The gene calls are TRBV4-1 and TRBJ2-3; D not certain. The CDR3 loop spans 16 amino acids. Per germline, CDR1 MGHRA and CDR2 YSYEKL. V lost 3 bases, J lost 2 bases, and 15 bases lay in between. The chain's CDR3 is CASSHLPGPFTDTQYF. In DNA, the CDR3 is TGCGCCAGCAGCCATTTACCTGGACCGTTCACAGATACGCAGTATTTT.

V usage is TRBV10-3 and J usage is TRBJ2-3; 11 bases fit TRBD2. Germline trimming cut 4 bases from V and 4 bases from J; bases unmatched to any gene: 4. This CDR3 contains 15 residues. The germline V gene has CDR1 ENHRY and CDR2 SYGVKD. CDR3 sequence (DNA): TGTGCCATCAGTGTCCTAGCGGGAGGATCAGATACGCAGTATTTT. Its translation is CAISVLAGGSDTQYF.

CDR3 residues: CASSYALGGTYGYTF. The CDR3 DNA sequence: TGTGCCAGCAGTTACGCCTTGGGCGGAACCTATGGCTACACCTTC. The chain joins TRBV6-5 to TRBJ1-2; D call uncertain. V was clipped by 2 bases and J by 4 bases, with 14 bases between them. The CDR3 runs 15 residues. Germline loops: CDR1 MNHEY, CDR2 SVGAGI.

The table lists this clonotype with a few counts. The J gene is TRBJ2-1, the V gene TRBV7-9; D unresolved. CDR3 length: 13 amino acids. Trimming pared 1 base from V and 8 bases from J, leaving 9 bases between. Germline lookup yields CDR1 SEHNR and CDR2 FQNEAQ (reference sequence). In DNA, the CDR3 is TGTGCCAGCAGCTTAGTTGGATGGGATGAGCAGTTCTTC. It codes for CASSLVGWDEQFF.

This clonotype has more than one count but fewer than ten. The chain carries TRBV21-1 and TRBJ1-5; TRBD1 is taken as the D call from the table, unchecked against the DNA. TRBV21-1 is a pseudogene locus. CDR3 length equals 17 residues. Here the CDR3 reads CASSKEGPGNSNQPQHF. In nucleotides, the CDR3 is TGTGCCAGCAGCAAAGAGGGTCCAGGGAATAGCAATCAGCCCCAGCATTTT.

J is TRBJ2-4 and V is TRBV6-5; 7 bases line up with TRBD1. Germline V gene sequence: CDR1 MNHEY, CDR2 SVGAGI. J gave up 6 bases and V 4 bases, and 6 bases lay outside the gene matches. This CDR3 has 14 residues. The CDR3 DNA follows: TGTGCCAGCAGTTTTTCGGGGACAGTAAACATTCAGTACTTC. Protein product: CASSFSGTVNIQYF.

The genes are TRBV5-1 and TRBJ1-4; D perhaps matches TRBD1 (6 bases). This CDR3 region has 15 residues. Germline V lookup: CDR1 SGHRS, CDR2 YFSETQ. V gave up 4 bases and J gave up 2 bases, with 12 bases separating them. CDR3 DNA: TGCGCCAGCAGCATCAGGGGAACGACTAATGAAAAACTGTTTTTT. It specifies CASSIRGTTNEKLFF. Together with reference TRBV5-1 and TRBJ1-4, the CDR3 gives the full variable domain: KAGVTQTPRYLIKTRGQQVTLSCSPISGHRSVSWYQQTPGQGLQFLFEYFSETQRNKGNFPGRFSGRQFSNSRSEMNVSTLELGDSALYLCASSIRGTTNEKLFFGSGTQLSVL.

This rearrangement joins TRBV11-2 to TRBJ2-1; 12 bases fit TRBD2. This CDR3 comprises 18 residues. V shed 1 base, J shed 3 bases, and the junction held 7 bases outside the gene matches. CDR1 and CDR2 from the germline V gene are SGHAT and FQNNGV. The DNA of the CDR3 is TGTGCCAGCAGCTTAGGGGTGCTAGCGGGAGGGATCTACAATGAGCAGTTCTTC. It translates to CASSLGVLAGGIYNEQFF.

This clonotype was seen a handful of times. The V and J genes are TRBV7-9 and TRBJ2-5; the D gene is possibly TRBD2 (5 bases). This CDR3 region has 15 residues. Per germline, CDR1 SEHNR and CDR2 FQNEAQ (reference sequence). Deletions cut 4 bases from V and 4 bases from J, with 16 bases between. In DNA, the CDR3 is TGTGCCAGCAGCTCCTCCCCGGACTTCGGAGAGACCCAGTACTTC. Translating it yields CASSSSPDFGETQYF.

This clonotype was seen more than once but under ten times. The V and J genes are TRBV12-3 or TRBV12-4 and TRBJ1-2, with D hard to call. V was cut by 5 bases and J by 5 bases, with 9 bases left in between. The CDR3 runs to 12 residues. CDR3 DNA: TGTGCCAGCAGTCTGACGGAGTATGGCTACACCTTC. Its translation is CASSLTEYGYTF.

The chain has TRBV5-1 and TRBJ2-7; D is possibly TRBD2 (5 bases). V gave up 2 bases and J gave up 3 bases, with 9 bases separating them. The CDR3 contains 13 residues. CDR1 SGHRS and CDR2 YFSETQ come from the germline V gene. The CDR3 protein is CASSLERNYEQYF. The CDR3 DNA sequence: TGCGCCAGCAGCTTAGAGCGGAACTACGAGCAGTACTTC.

This chain uses TRBV5-1 with TRBJ2-1, with TRBD2 matching 11 bases. Germline assignment: CDR1 SGHRS and CDR2 YFSETQ. V was clipped by 10 bases and J by 7 bases; unmatched bases: 16. CDR3 length equals 16 residues. CDR3 nucleotide sequence: TGCGCCTCCACGACCCTTTCTAGCGGGAGGTTGAATGAGCAGTTCTTC. It translates to CASTTLSSGRLNEQFF.